This T cell receptor (beta chain) was captured in a study of T-cell reconstitution after alpha-beta-depleted transplantation in children. Unique molecular identifiers were used to barcode this TCRbeta library. MiXCR, run by TCRdb on the PCR reads, gives a single entry per CDR3 protein. Of about 370,000 distinct CDR3 sequences detected, roughly 22% appear once; the ten largest clones hold around 4%. Sequenced material: PBMCs from the stem cell graft donor, taken from the stem cell graft. This sequence was found in a human donor who donated a stem cell graft to a child with acute myeloid leukemia.

The CDR3 loop is CASSVLAGVYNEQFF. CDR3 nucleotides: TGTGCCAGCAGTGTACTAGCGGGAGTCTACAATGAGCAGTTCTTC. The V gene is TRBV27, the J gene TRBJ2-1; 11 bases agree with TRBD2. CDR1 and CDR2 (germline): MNHEY, SMNVEV (reference sequence). The junction had 3 bases not matched to a gene; V was cut back by 5 bases and J by 3 bases. This CDR3 has 15 amino acids.